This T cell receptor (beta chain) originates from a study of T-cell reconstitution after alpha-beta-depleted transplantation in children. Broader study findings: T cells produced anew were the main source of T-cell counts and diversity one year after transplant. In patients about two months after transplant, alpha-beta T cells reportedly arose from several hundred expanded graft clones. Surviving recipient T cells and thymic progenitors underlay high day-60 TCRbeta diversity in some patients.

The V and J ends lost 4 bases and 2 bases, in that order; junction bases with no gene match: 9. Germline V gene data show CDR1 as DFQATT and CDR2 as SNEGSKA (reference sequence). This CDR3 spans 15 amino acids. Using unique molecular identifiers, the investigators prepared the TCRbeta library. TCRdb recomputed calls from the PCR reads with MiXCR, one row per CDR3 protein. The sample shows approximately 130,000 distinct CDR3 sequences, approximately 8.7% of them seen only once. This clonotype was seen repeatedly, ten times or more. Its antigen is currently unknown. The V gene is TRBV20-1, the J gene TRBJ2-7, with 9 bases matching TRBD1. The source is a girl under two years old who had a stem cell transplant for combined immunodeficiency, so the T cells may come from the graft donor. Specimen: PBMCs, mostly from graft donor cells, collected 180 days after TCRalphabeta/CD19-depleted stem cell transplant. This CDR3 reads CSAIQGDRATYEQYF. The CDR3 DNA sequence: TGCAGTGCTATCCAGGGGGACAGGGCAACCTACGAGCAGTACTTC.